The source of this TCR beta chain is a study of cytomegalovirus exposure and HLA in healthy donors. Study-wide findings and caveats: The study recorded around 160 TCR beta chains that were cytomegalovirus-associated. In vitro checks showed that a few CMV-associated chains really do target CMV antigens. Most observed TCR sequences were rare, whereas some public TCRs were detected in many donors. High specificity and sensitivity for cytomegalovirus status were reported for the classifier.

Profiled with immunoSEQ multiplex PCR; TCRdb holds only in-frame clones, not every one. The top ten hold more than 0.8% of the sample, which has some 270,000 clones, about 86% seen once. Points on this clone: Its antigen is as yet unknown.

This CDR3 comprises 15 residues. Germline CDR1 reads PRHDT; CDR2 reads FYEKMQ (reference sequence). The ends lost 3 bases at V and 4 bases at J; junction bases unmatched: 6. Sequenced material: PBMCs. The sequence was collected from a woman aged 18-29 years in good health and CMV-seronegative. The chain recombines TRBV13 with TRBJ2-7, with 10 bases fitting TRBD1. The DNA for the CDR3 is TGTGCCAGCAGCTTCATGGACAGGGGGGTTTACGAGCAGTACTTC. This sequence encodes CASSFMDRGVYEQYF.